These 18 T cell receptor beta chains came from one sample sequenced in a study of T cells in Graves' hyperthyroidism and ophthalmopathy. RNA transcripts were the template for amplifying TCR beta CDR3 regions. The HTBI set primed first-round TCR CDR3 RT-PCR. Each CDR3 protein is one row after TCRdb ran MiXCR on the multiplex PCR reads. The profile shows some 360,000 distinct CDR3 sequences, roughly 14% of them singletons. The source material was blood. Receptor source: a woman in her fifties or sixties with Graves' hyperthyroidism.

This clonotype was observed at least ten times. The V call is TRBV20-1, the J call TRBJ2-3, with unresolved D. The CDR3 totals 12 residues. The germline gives CDR1 DFQATT, CDR2 SNEGSKA (reference sequence). V was cut by 6 bases and J by 5 bases, with 12 bases left in between. Here the CDR3 DNA reads TGCAGTGCGAGAAAAACAAGAGATACGCAGTATTTT. Translation gives CSARKTRDTQYF.

The chain employs TRBV28 and TRBJ2-3; TRBD2 agrees at 12 bases. J was trimmed by 5 bases and V by 4 bases; bases with no gene match: 7. Germline lookup yields CDR1 MDHEN and CDR2 SYDVKM. The CDR3 loop spans 16 amino acids. The CDR3 sequence: CASSSPPGLAGDTQYF. The CDR3, as DNA: TGTGCCAGCAGTTCACCCCCGGGACTAGCGGGAGATACGCAGTATTTT. Filled out from reference TRBV28 and TRBJ2-3, the complete variable domain reads DVKVTQSSRYLVKRTGEKVFLECVQDMDHENMFWYRQDPGLGLRLIYFSYDVKMKEKGDIPEGYSVSREKKERFSLILESASTNQTSMYLCASSSPPGLAGDTQYFGPGTRLTVL.

At least ten counts were recorded for this clonotype. The V call is TRBV6-1, the J call TRBJ2-3, with D possibly being TRBD1 (6 bases). Germline CDR1 reads MNHNS; CDR2 reads SASEGT. The CDR3 has 15 residues. V shed 5 bases and J shed 4 bases, with 16 bases lying between them. CDR3 sequence: CASSQPQGVADTQYF. The DNA for the CDR3 is TGTGCCAGCAGTCAACCACAGGGTGTCGCAGATACGCAGTATTTT.

Many counts were recorded for this clonotype. The rearrangement joins TRBV20-1 to TRBJ1-1, with 7 positions matching TRBD1. The CDR3 covers 15 residues. The V and J ends lost 6 bases and 7 bases, in that order; junction bases with no gene match: 17. CDR1 is DFQATT, CDR2 SNEGSKA, per germline (reference sequence). The CDR3 region has the DNA TGCAGTGCCGCGCGACAGGGTGGCTATATAGGTGAAGCTTTCTTT. Its translation is CSAARQGGYIGEAFF.

This clonotype was recorded a few times. CDR3 sequence reads: CSAARGFEREQYF. In DNA form, the CDR3 reads TGCAGTGCTGCCAGAGGTTTTGAGCGCGAGCAGTACTTC. The V gene is TRBV20-1, the J gene TRBJ2-7; no reliable D call. The V and J ends lost 5 bases and 6 bases respectively, with 17 bases between them. The CDR3 length is 13 residues. CDR1 is DFQATT and CDR2 is SNEGSKA in the germline V gene (reference sequence).

This clonotype occurred many times. The V gene is TRBV9, the J gene TRBJ2-3; D not resolved. The V gene lost 5 bases and the J gene lost 0 bases, with 4 bases spanning the gap. This CDR3 is 12 amino acids long. Germline assignment: CDR1 SGDLS and CDR2 YYNGEE. CDR3 DNA: TGTGCCAGCAGTGTTAGCACAGATACGCAGTATTTT. Its translation is CASSVSTDTQYF.

The chain joins TRBV19 to TRBJ1-2; 7 nucleotides align to TRBD1. Trimming cost V 1 base and J 3 bases; bases outside gene matches: 5. This CDR3 has 15 residues. Germline values: CDR1 LNHDA, CDR2 SQIVND (reference sequence). The CDR3 coding sequence is TGTGCCAGTAGTATAGGACAGGGCAAGGACTATGGCTACACCTTC. Protein sequence: CASSIGQGKDYGYTF.

This clonotype was found once. V is TRBV12-3 or TRBV12-4 and J is TRBJ1-1; TRBD1 might be the D (5 bases). CDR3 length equals 14 residues. Trimming shortened V by 3 bases and J by 2 bases, and 10 bases separated the two germline ends. The DNA of the CDR3 is TGTGCCAGCAGTTTCCGGGGGGAAAACACTGAAGCTTTCTTT. It translates to CASSFRGENTEAFF.

In its sample, this clonotype was seen many times. The J gene is TRBJ2-5, the V gene TRBV6-2 or TRBV6-3; D is uncertain. Germline V gene sequence: CDR1 MNHEY, CDR2 SVGEGT. The CDR3 loop spans 16 amino acids. The germline V and J ends were trimmed by 2 bases and 7 bases, with 20 bases remaining between them. The DNA of the CDR3 is TGTGCCAGCAGTTACGGAGTATCAGCCCAAGGAAGGACCCAGTACTTC. Its protein is CASSYGVSAQGRTQYF.

This clonotype appeared many times. This chain uses TRBV18 with TRBJ2-7, with 10 bases aligning to TRBD2. There are 14 residues in the CDR3. Germline lookup yields CDR1 KGHSH and CDR2 LQKENI. J was trimmed by 3 bases and V by 8 bases; bases with no gene match: 7. The CDR3 reads CASARLAGGYEQYF. The CDR3 nucleotides read TGTGCCAGCGCTCGACTAGCGGGCGGCTACGAGCAGTACTTC.

Ten or more counts support this clonotype. The chain joins TRBV11-3 to TRBJ2-5; D is unclear. This CDR3 is built from 13 residues. Germline values: CDR1 SGHNT, CDR2 YENEEA. V was pared by 3 bases and J by 7 bases, with 12 bases between. The CDR3 coding sequence is TGTGCCAGCAGCTTCGGACCTAGTGGGACCCAGTACTTC. Encoded protein: CASSFGPSGTQYF.

V gene TRBV5-1 combines with J gene TRBJ2-3, with 10 bases aligning to TRBD1. Looked up from germline, CDR1 is SGHRS and CDR2 is YFSETQ. CDR3 length: 16 residues. Trimming took 0 bases from V and 1 from J; bases not matched to a gene: 2. The CDR3 reads CASSLGDRGGTDTQYF. The CDR3 DNA reads as TGCGCCAGCAGCTTGGGGGACAGGGGAGGCACAGATACGCAGTATTTT.

This clonotype showed up many times. This rearrangement joins TRBV2 to TRBJ2-5; the match to TRBD2 covers 12 bases. The V segment lost 7 bases and the J segment 4 bases; nucleotides outside the gene matches: 7. The CDR3 runs to 15 residues. CDR1 is SNHLY, CDR2 FYNNEI, per germline. CDR3 region: CASTSGRAGRETQYF. CDR3 sequence (DNA): TGTGCCAGCACTAGCGGGAGGGCCGGAAGAGAGACCCAGTACTTC.

This clonotype was counted ten times or more. The chain links TRBV19 to TRBJ2-1; D might be TRBD1 (5 bases). The CDR3 is made up of 14 amino acids. V gave up 4 bases and J gave up 8 bases, with 15 bases separating them. The germline gives CDR1 LNHDA, CDR2 SQIVND (reference sequence). In nucleotides, the CDR3 is TGTGCCAGTAGTACCAATCAGGGAACCCATGAGCAGTTCTTC. Its translation: CASSTNQGTHEQFF.

This clonotype was recorded many times. The gene calls are TRBV11-1 and TRBJ1-1, with 8 nucleotides matching TRBD1. This CDR3 region has 12 residues. V gave up 5 bases and J gave up 8 bases; unmatched junction bases: 4. Germline CDR1 SGHAT, CDR2 FQDESV (reference sequence). CDR3 residues: CASSTDREEAFF. The CDR3 DNA is TGTGCCAGCAGCACGGACAGGGAAGAAGCTTTCTTT. The full variable domain, in which reference TRBV11-1 and TRBJ1-1 provide the parts outside the CDR3, is EAEVAQSPRYKITEKSQAVAFWCDPISGHATLYWYRQILGQGPELLVQFQDESVVDDSQLPKDRFSAERLKGVDSTLKIQPAELGDSAMYLCASSTDREEAFFGQGTRLTVV.

The sample holds many counts of this clonotype. The chain combines TRBV20-1 with TRBJ2-3; 15 nucleotides match TRBD2. The CDR3 extends over 14 amino acids. V was clipped by 7 bases and J by 5 bases; unmatched bases: 4. The germline CDR1 and CDR2 sequences are DFQATT and SNEGSKA (reference sequence). Here the CDR3 reads CSGTSGRAGDTQYF. DNA of the CDR3: TGCAGTGGGACTAGCGGGAGGGCAGGAGATACGCAGTATTTT.

This chain joins TRBV29-1 and TRBJ2-6; no definite D call. Germline CDR1 is SQVTM and CDR2 is ANQGSEA. V shed 8 bases and J shed 0 bases, with 17 bases lying between them. CDR3 length equals 16 residues. The CDR3 sequence is CSPLRCESSGANVLTF. CDR3 bases: TGCAGCCCCCTTCGTTGCGAGAGCTCTGGGGCCAACGTCCTGACTTTC.

This clonotype has ten or more counts. This rearrangement joins TRBV28 to TRBJ1-1; 7 bases are shared with TRBD1. Germline V CDR1 and CDR2: MDHEN, SYDVKM. This CDR3 is built from 14 residues. V was pared by 5 bases and J by 10 bases, with 13 bases of the junction left unmatched. CDR3 amino acids: CASSVGQGGVVAFF. The DNA for the CDR3 is TGTGCCAGCAGTGTTGGGCAGGGGGGGGTCGTAGCTTTCTTT. Looking up the rest from reference TRBV28 and TRBJ1-1 gives the full variable domain: DVKVTQSSRYLVKRTGEKVFLECVQDMDHENMFWYRQDPGLGLRLIYFSYDVKMKEKGDIPEGYSVSREKKERFSLILESASTNQTSMYLCASSVGQGGVVAFFGQGTRLTVV.